These 32 T cell receptor beta chains were sequenced from one sample in a study of immune evolution from preneoplasia to lung adenocarcinoma. This table comes from immunoSEQ multiplex PCR, and its TCRdb copy is limited to in-frame clones, with some not included. The sample holds roughly 40,000 clones, 70% to 80% seen once. Sequencing input: FFPE invasive lung adenocarcinoma tissue. These receptors all stem from a person aged 60 to 70 with lung adenocarcinoma.

In this sample, this clone is medium-sized. V gene TRBV7-9 combines with J gene TRBJ2-1; 10 nucleotides agree with TRBD1. The CDR3 has 13 amino acids. V lost 5 bases and J lost 15; bases outside the gene matches: 10. Germline V gene lookup returns CDR1 SEHNR and CDR2 FQNEAQ (reference sequence). CDR3 sequence: CASSRGQGEDTFF. The CDR3 DNA sequence: TGTGCCAGCAGCCGTGGACAGGGGGAAGATACGTTCTTC. Full variable domain (outside the CDR3, taken from reference TRBV7-9 and TRBJ2-1): DTGVSQNPRHKITKRGQNVTFRCDPISEHNRLYWYRQTLGQGPEFLTYFQNEAQLEKSRLLSDRFSAERPKGSFSTLEIQRTEQGDSAMYLCASSRGQGEDTFFGPGTRLTVL.

The chain employs TRBV29-1 and TRBJ2-7, with TRBD2 matching 8 bases. The CDR3 extends over 13 amino acids. Germline trimming cut 7 bases from V and 6 bases from J; bases unmatched to any gene: 11. Germline V CDR1 and CDR2: SQVTM, ANQGSEA. CDR3 DNA sequence: TGCAGCGCTCGGGAGGGGATCGGGGCCGAGCAGTACTTC. It yields the protein CSAREGIGAEQYF.

The chain carries TRBV29-1 and TRBJ2-3; TRBD2 agrees at 12 bases. The CDR3 has 16 residues. V was pared by 2 bases and J by 2 bases, with 5 bases of the junction left unmatched. The germline CDR1 and CDR2 sequences are SQVTM and ANQGSEA. The CDR3 DNA follows: TGCAGCGTTGAACTAGCGGGAGGGCCCAACACAGATACGCAGTATTTT. Its translation is CSVELAGGPNTDTQYF.

The V and J genes are TRBV5-6 and TRBJ2-5, with D maybe TRBD1 (6 bases). Trimming stripped 4 bases from V and 2 bases from J, with 18 bases between. The length of the CDR3 is 16 residues. Per the germline V gene, CDR1 is SGHDT and CDR2 is YYEEEE. The CDR3 DNA follows: TGTGCCAGCAGCCGAACAGGGTGGGGGTCTCAAGAGACCCAGTACTTC. Residues: CASSRTGWGSQETQYF.

This chain connects TRBV5-6 to TRBJ2-3; 10 bases map to TRBD2. The ends lost 4 bases at V and 1 base at J; junction bases unmatched: 3. Looked up from germline, CDR1 is SGHDT and CDR2 is YYEEEE. The CDR3 has 15 residues. The CDR3 is CASSPGTSGTDTQYF. CDR3 nucleotide sequence: TGTGCCAGCAGCCCCGGGACTAGCGGCACAGATACGCAGTATTTT.

The rearrangement links TRBV5-1 to TRBJ1-2; possible D gene TRBD1, 5 bases. The V end lost 3 bases, the J end lost 4 bases, and 16 bases lay between the germline ends. There are 15 residues in the CDR3. CDR1 SGHRS and CDR2 YFSETQ come from the germline V gene. The CDR3 sequence: CASSYRAGISYGYTF. DNA for the CDR3: TGCGCCAGCAGCTATAGGGCAGGGATCTCCTATGGCTACACCTTC.

The rearrangement links TRBV30 to TRBJ1-3, with D possibly being TRBD1 (6 bases). The CDR3 runs 13 residues. Germline V gene sequence: CDR1 GTSNPN, CDR2 SVGIG (reference sequence). V shed 8 bases and J shed 0 bases, with 11 bases lying between them. CDR3 sequence (DNA): TGTGCCCGAGGGGGGGGCTCTGGAAACACCATATATTTT. Translated: CARGGGSGNTIYF. Using reference TRBV30 and TRBJ1-3 for the parts outside the CDR3, the full variable domain is SQTIHQWPATLVQPVGSPLSLECTVEGTSNPNLYWYRQAAGRGLQLLFYSVGIGQISSEVPQNLSASRPQDRQFILSSKKLLLSDSGFYLCARGGGSGNTIYFGEGSWLTVV.

The chain is built from TRBV6-5 and TRBJ1-2; 7 nucleotides match TRBD1. The ends lost 7 bases at V and 8 bases at J; junction bases unmatched: 10. The length of the CDR3 is 13 residues. Germline CDR1 and CDR2: MNHEY and SVGAGI. The CDR3: CASKGGGLRGYTF. CDR3 nucleotide sequence: TGTGCCAGCAAAGGAGGGGGCCTTAGAGGCTACACCTTC.

This chain connects TRBV12-5 to TRBJ2-2, with 8 bases aligning to TRBD1. The CDR3 has 16 amino acids. V lost 5 bases to trimming and J lost 1 base; unmatched junction nucleotides: 6. Germline V gives CDR1 LGHNT, CDR2 FRNRAP. For the CDR3, the DNA is TGTGCTAGTGGTCAGACAGGGGTCATGAACACCGGGGAGCTGTTTTTT. It yields the protein CASGQTGVMNTGELFF.

V usage is TRBV29-1 and J usage is TRBJ1-1; TRBD1 matches 9 bases. Germline values: CDR1 SQVTM, CDR2 ANQGSEA. After removal of 7 bases from V and 6 bases from J, the junction contained 12 bases not matched to a gene. The CDR3 consists of 14 residues. The CDR3, as DNA: TGCAGCGCTGTGGGACAGGGACGGGAATCTGAAGCTTTCTTT. Protein sequence: CSAVGQGRESEAFF.

The chain is built from TRBV7-9 and TRBJ2-6; D possibly uses TRBD1 or TRBD2 (5 bases each). This CDR3 is 15 amino acids long. V was cut by 3 bases and J by 0 bases, with 6 bases left in between. Germline loops: CDR1 SEHNR, CDR2 FQNEAQ (reference sequence). CDR3 in amino acids: CASSLRGSGANVLTF. The CDR3 nucleotides are TGTGCCAGCAGCTTGAGGGGCTCTGGGGCCAACGTCCTGACTTTC.

The rearrangement links TRBV18 to TRBJ2-5; D unclear. In germline, CDR1 is KGHSH, CDR2 LQKENI. CDR3 length equals 12 residues. The ends were cut back, 6 bases at V and 0 bases at J, with 5 bases in the middle. The CDR3 region has the DNA TGTGCCAGCTCCCCGTACCAAGAGACCCAGTACTTC. It translates to CASSPYQETQYF. Together with reference TRBV18 and TRBJ2-5, the CDR3 gives the full variable domain: NAGVMQNPRHLVRRRGQEARLRCSPMKGHSHVYWYRQLPEEGLKFMVYLQKENIIDESGMPKERFSAEFPKEGPSILRIQQVVRGDSAAYFCASSPYQETQYFGPGTRLLVL.

This clone was counted a few times. The chain joins TRBV19 to TRBJ2-5; weak D call: TRBD2 (5 bases). The CDR3 is made up of 13 amino acids. V was pared by 3 bases and J by 5 bases, with 10 bases between. The germline CDR1 and CDR2 sequences are LNHDA and SQIVND (reference sequence). The CDR3 reads CASSMIRGETQYF. The CDR3, as DNA: TGTGCCAGTAGTATGATCCGGGGTGAGACCCAGTACTTC.

The J gene is TRBJ1-5, the V gene TRBV5-1; the D is unclear. The V gene lost 0 bases and the J gene lost 5 bases, with 6 bases spanning the gap. This CDR3 region has 13 residues. Germline CDR1 and CDR2: SGHRS and YFSETQ. CDR3: CASSLVADQPQHF. The CDR3 bases are TGCGCCAGCAGCTTGGTGGCAGATCAGCCCCAGCATTTT.

V gene TRBV28 combines with J gene TRBJ1-2, with a possible D match to TRBD1 (6 bases). The CDR3 length is 13 residues. V gave up 0 bases and J gave up 4 bases, with 6 bases separating them. Germline loops: CDR1 MDHEN, CDR2 SYDVKM. CDR3 region: CASSLWDSYGYTF. The CDR3 nucleotides read TGTGCCAGCAGTTTATGGGACAGCTATGGCTACACCTTC.

This chain links TRBV19 with TRBJ1-4; D is ambiguous. This CDR3 is built from 14 residues. Germline CDR1 is LNHDA and CDR2 is SQIVND (reference sequence). Trimming removed 3 bases at V and 6 bases at J, with 11 bases between. The CDR3, as DNA: TGTGCCAGTAGTATCTCCGAGGAGGATGAAAAACTGTTTTTT. It yields the protein CASSISEEDEKLFF.

The count of this clone is one. The rearrangement joins TRBV12-5 to TRBJ1-1, with D tentatively TRBD1 (5 bases). The CDR3 has 12 amino acids. Trimming shortened V by 0 bases and J by 8 bases, and 7 bases separated the two germline ends. Germline V gives CDR1 LGHNT, CDR2 FRNRAP. The CDR3 nucleotides are TGTGCTAGTGGTTTGGTAGGGGCGGAAGCTTTCTTT. Translating gives CASGLVGAEAFF.

This clone was found a few times. The V gene is TRBV10-3, the J gene TRBJ1-2; D remains ambiguous. CDR1 and CDR2 from the germline V gene are ENHRY and SYGVKD. The CDR3 length is 14 residues. V shed 6 bases and J shed 7 bases, with 18 bases lying between them. CDR3 amino acids: CAIRSGGEGFGYTF. In nucleotides, the CDR3 is TGTGCCATCAGGTCGGGCGGGGAAGGCTTTGGCTACACCTTC.

This clone was seen only once. The chain couples TRBV28 to TRBJ1-1; tentative D call: TRBD1 (5 bases). Per the germline V gene, CDR1 is MDHEN and CDR2 is SYDVKM. Trimming stripped 4 bases from V and 1 base from J, with 19 bases between. This CDR3 contains 17 residues. The CDR3 DNA follows: TGTGCCAGCAGTTCCTCTCCCGAGACCCAGGGGAACACTGAAGCTTTCTTT. It encodes CASSSSPETQGNTEAFF.

This chain links TRBV4-1 with TRBJ2-5; D call uncertain. The CDR3 loop spans 12 amino acids. CDR1 MGHRA and CDR2 YSYEKL come from the germline V gene. Trimming left V 0 bases short and J 5 bases short, with 4 bases between. CDR3 nucleotide sequence: TGCGCCAGCAGCCAAGAACGGGAGACCCAGTACTTC. Its protein is CASSQERETQYF.

V gene TRBV7-8 combines with J gene TRBJ1-4, with D possibly being TRBD1 (6 bases). Germline V lookup: CDR1 SGHVS, CDR2 FQNEAQ. V was pared by 6 bases and J by 8 bases, with 16 bases between. CDR3 length: 14 residues. As DNA, the CDR3 is TGTGCCAGCAGTCGGACAGAGGCCAGGGAAAAACTGTTTTTT. This codes for CASSRTEAREKLFF.

This chain connects TRBV9 to TRBJ2-1; 11 positions agree with TRBD2. The CDR3 spans 15 residues. Germline CDR1 SGDLS, CDR2 YYNGEE. V trimming: 4 bases; J trimming: 4 bases; junction bases outside the gene matches: 4. The CDR3 DNA is TGTGCCAGCAGCCTAGGGACTAGCGGATACAATGAGCAGTTCTTC. Protein: CASSLGTSGYNEQFF.

V gene TRBV7-9 combines with J gene TRBJ2-3; D not certain. The CDR3 length is 12 residues. V shed 3 bases and J shed 9 bases, with 10 bases lying between them. Per the germline V gene, CDR1 is SEHNR and CDR2 is FQNEAQ (reference sequence). The CDR3: CASSLGMWTQYF. The CDR3 DNA reads TGTGCCAGCAGCTTGGGGATGTGGACGCAGTATTTT.

This chain joins TRBV12-5 and TRBJ2-7; no reliable D call. Germline CDR1 LGHNT, CDR2 FRNRAP. CDR3 length equals 12 residues. V lost 5 bases to trimming and J lost 4 bases, with 9 bases between them. CDR3 amino acids: CASGPIVYEQYF. The CDR3 DNA reads TGTGCTAGTGGTCCAATAGTGTACGAGCAGTACTTC. Filled out from reference TRBV12-5 and TRBJ2-7, the complete variable domain reads DARVTQTPRHKVTEMGQEVTMRCQPILGHNTVFWYRQTMMQGLELLAYFRNRAPLDDSGMPKDRFSAEMPDATLATLKIQPSEPRDSAVYFCASGPIVYEQYFGPGTRLTVT.

The CDR3 DNA is TGTGCCAGCAGCCAAGAGACTAGCTCGGAGGAGACCCAGTACTTC. Encoded protein: CASSQETSSEETQYF. The rearrangement uses TRBV4-2 and TRBJ2-5; 7 positions match TRBD2. The germline CDR1 and CDR2 sequences are LGHNA and YNFKEQ. Unmatched junction bases numbered 6, after V lost 0 bases and J lost 5 bases. The CDR3 runs 15 residues.

V usage is TRBV2 and J usage is TRBJ2-7, with a weak D call TRBD1 (5 bases). CDR3 length: 16 amino acids. Germline V lookup: CDR1 SNHLY, CDR2 FYNNEI. V was trimmed by 4 bases and J by 1 base, leaving 17 bases between them. CDR3 region: CASSVGIGQGSYEQYF. The CDR3 coding sequence is TGTGCCAGCAGTGTAGGCATCGGGCAGGGTTCCTACGAGCAGTACTTC.

J is TRBJ1-5 and V is TRBV4-1, with 7 bases fitting TRBD1. Trimming took 1 base from V and 4 from J; bases not matched to a gene: 7. The CDR3 consists of 16 residues. CDR1 and CDR2 from the germline V gene are MGHRA and YSYEKL. CDR3 loop: CASSQASDRLNQPQHF. In nucleotides, the CDR3 is TGCGCCAGCAGCCAAGCCTCGGACAGGCTGAATCAGCCCCAGCATTTT.

This clone showed up just a few times. The rearrangement joins TRBV6-6 to TRBJ1-4; TRBD1 matches at 7 bases. This CDR3 is built from 14 residues. The germline V gene has CDR1 MNHNY and CDR2 SVGAGI (reference sequence). The V segment lost 8 bases and the J segment 7 bases; nucleotides outside the gene matches: 10. As DNA, the CDR3 is TGTGCCAGCCGTCTAGGACAGGATGTTGAAAAACTGTTTTTT. Amino acid sequence: CASRLGQDVEKLFF.

This rearrangement joins TRBV28 to TRBJ1-2; possibly TRBD1 for D (5 bases). The V gene's germline CDR1 is MDHEN and CDR2 SYDVKM. This CDR3 has 14 residues. The V end was cut by 7 bases, the J end by 4 bases, with 16 bases between. CDR3 residues: CASTLPIGGYGYTF. Here the CDR3 DNA reads TGTGCCAGCACCCTCCCGATCGGGGGCTATGGCTACACCTTC.

The count of this clone is one. This chain uses TRBV4-1 with TRBJ2-2; D might be TRBD1 or TRBD2, each matching 5 bases. The CDR3 covers 16 residues. Trimming took 2 bases from V and 1 from J, leaving 11 bases between them. Per the germline V gene, CDR1 is MGHRA and CDR2 is YSYEKL. The CDR3 sequence is CASSQYGTVNTGELFF. The CDR3 region has the DNA TGCGCCAGCAGCCAATATGGGACGGTGAACACCGGGGAGCTGTTTTTT.

CDR3 residues: CASSNLGQSNTEAFF. The DNA of the CDR3 is TGTGCCAGCAGTAACCTCGGACAGTCGAACACTGAAGCTTTCTTT. The chain is built from TRBV25-1 and TRBJ1-1; a possible D gene is TRBD1 (6 bases). The CDR3 consists of 15 residues. Germline V gene data show CDR1 as MGHDK and CDR2 as SYGVNS. V was shortened by 5 bases and J by 1 base, with 14 bases between the two germline ends.

The chain couples TRBV4-1 to TRBJ2-1; D remains unclear. Germline values: CDR1 MGHRA, CDR2 YSYEKL. V lost 1 base, J lost 14 bases, and 3 bases lay in between. The CDR3 extends over 9 amino acids. The CDR3, as DNA: TGCGCCAGCAGCCAAGGGGAGTTCTTC. This gives the protein CASSQGEFF.